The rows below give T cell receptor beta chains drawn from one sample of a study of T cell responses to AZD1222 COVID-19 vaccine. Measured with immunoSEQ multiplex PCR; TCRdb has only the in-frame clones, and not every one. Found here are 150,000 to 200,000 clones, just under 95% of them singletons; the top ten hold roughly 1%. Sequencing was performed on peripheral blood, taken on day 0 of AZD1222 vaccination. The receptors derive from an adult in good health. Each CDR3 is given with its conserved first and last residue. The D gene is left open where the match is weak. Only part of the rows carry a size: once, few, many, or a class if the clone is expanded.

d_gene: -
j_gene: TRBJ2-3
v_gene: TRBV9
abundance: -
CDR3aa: CASSVMGSTDTQYF
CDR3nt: TGTGCCAGCAGCGTAATGGGGAGCACAGATACGCAGTATTTT

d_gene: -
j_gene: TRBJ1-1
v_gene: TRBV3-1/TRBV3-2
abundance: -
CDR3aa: CASSQSWGEEAFF
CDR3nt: TGTGCCAGCAGCCAATCATGGGGGGAGGAAGCTTTCTTT

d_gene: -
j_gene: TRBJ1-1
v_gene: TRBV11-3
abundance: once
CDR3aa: CASSFQGQTEAFF
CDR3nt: TGTGCCAGCAGCTTCCAGGGGCAGACTGAAGCTTTCTTT

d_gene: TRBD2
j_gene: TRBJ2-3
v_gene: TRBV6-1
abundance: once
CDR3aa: CASSEYSGGYTDTQYF
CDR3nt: TGTGCCAGCAGTGAATACTCGGGGGGATACACAGATACGCAGTATTTT

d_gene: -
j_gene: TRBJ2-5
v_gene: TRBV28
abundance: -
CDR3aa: CASSLFGRGIGETQYF
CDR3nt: TGTGCCAGCAGTTTATTCGGTAGAGGGATCGGGGAGACCCAGTACTTC

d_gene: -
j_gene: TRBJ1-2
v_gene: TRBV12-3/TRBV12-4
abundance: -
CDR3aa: CASRQSFYGYTF
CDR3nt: TGTGCCAGTCGACAGAGCTTTTATGGCTACACCTTC

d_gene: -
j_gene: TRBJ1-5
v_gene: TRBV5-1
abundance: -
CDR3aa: CASSPGTYSNQPQHF
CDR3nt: TGCGCCAGCAGCCCCGGGACATATAGCAATCAGCCCCAGCATTTT

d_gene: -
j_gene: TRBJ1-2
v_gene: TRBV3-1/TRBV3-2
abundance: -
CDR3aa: CASSQDFIPLYGYTF
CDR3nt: TGTGCCAGCAGCCAAGATTTTATTCCCCTCTATGGCTACACCTTC

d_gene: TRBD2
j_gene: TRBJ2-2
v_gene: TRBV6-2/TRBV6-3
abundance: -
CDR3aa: CASTPRGRVSTGELFF
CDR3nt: TGTGCCAGCACCCCGCGCGGGAGAGTGTCCACCGGGGAGCTGTTTTTT

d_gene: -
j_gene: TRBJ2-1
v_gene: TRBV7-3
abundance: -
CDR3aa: CASSLTGSNNEQFF
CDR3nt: TGTGCCAGCAGCTTAACGGGGTCTAACAATGAGCAGTTCTTC

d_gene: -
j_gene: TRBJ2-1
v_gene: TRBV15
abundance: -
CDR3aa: CATSRDSRRGMNNEQFF
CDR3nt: TGTGCCACCAGCAGAGATTCCCGCAGGGGAATGAACAATGAGCAGTTCTTC

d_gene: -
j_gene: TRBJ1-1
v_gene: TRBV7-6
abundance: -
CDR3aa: CASSKTESTEAFF
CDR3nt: TGTGCCAGCAGCAAGACAGAGAGCACTGAAGCTTTCTTT

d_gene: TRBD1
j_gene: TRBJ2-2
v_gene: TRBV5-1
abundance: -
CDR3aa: CASSRWDRGPSNTGELFF
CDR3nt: TGCGCCAGCAGCCGGTGGGACAGGGGGCCCTCGAACACCGGGGAGCTGTTTTTT

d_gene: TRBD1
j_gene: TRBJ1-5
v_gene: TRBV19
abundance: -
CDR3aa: CASSQGTGGQPQHF
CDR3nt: TGTGCCAGTAGTCAAGGGACAGGGGGTCAGCCCCAGCATTTT

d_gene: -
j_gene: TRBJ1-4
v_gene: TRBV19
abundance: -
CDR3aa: CATSNILATNEKLFF
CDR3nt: TGTGCCACCTCGAATATCCTCGCAACTAATGAAAAACTGTTTTTT

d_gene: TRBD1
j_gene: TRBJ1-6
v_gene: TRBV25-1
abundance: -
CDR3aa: CASSEYNRGDSPLHF
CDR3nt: TGTGCCAGCAGTGAATATAACAGGGGAGATTCACCCCTCCACTTT

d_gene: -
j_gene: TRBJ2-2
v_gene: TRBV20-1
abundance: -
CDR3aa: CSASSSEWGGLNTGELFF
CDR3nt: TGCAGTGCTAGTTCATCTGAATGGGGGGGCCTCAACACCGGGGAGCTGTTTTTT

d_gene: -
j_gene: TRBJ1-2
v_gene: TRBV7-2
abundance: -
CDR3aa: CASSFTPARGNGYTF
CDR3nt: TGTGCCAGCAGCTTCACCCCCGCCAGGGGCAATGGCTACACCTTC

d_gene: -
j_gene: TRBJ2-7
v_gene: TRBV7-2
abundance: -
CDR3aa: CASSLRRGSYEQYF
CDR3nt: TGTGCCAGCAGCTTACGACGAGGCTCCTACGAGCAGTACTTC

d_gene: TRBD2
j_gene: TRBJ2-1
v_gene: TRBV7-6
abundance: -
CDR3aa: CASSAQLAGGYNEQFF
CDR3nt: TGTGCCAGCAGCGCCCAACTAGCGGGGGGGTACAATGAGCAGTTCTTC

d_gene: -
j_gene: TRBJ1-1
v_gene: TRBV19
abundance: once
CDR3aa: CASRWSGSPEAFF
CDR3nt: TGTGCCAGTAGGTGGTCAGGGTCCCCTGAAGCTTTCTTT

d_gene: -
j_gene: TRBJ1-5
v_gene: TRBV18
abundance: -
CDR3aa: CASSPGGGNNQPQHF
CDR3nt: TGTGCCAGCTCACCAGGAGGAGGAAACAATCAGCCCCAGCATTTT

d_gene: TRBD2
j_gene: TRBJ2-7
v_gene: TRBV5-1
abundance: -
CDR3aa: CASSLGGTSGDYEQYF
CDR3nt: TGCGCCAGCAGCTTGGGGGGGACTAGCGGGGATTACGAGCAGTACTTC

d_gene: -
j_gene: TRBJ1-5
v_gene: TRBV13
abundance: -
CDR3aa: CASSWARGTQHF
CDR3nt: TGTGCCAGCAGCTGGGCCCGGGGGACCCAGCATTTT

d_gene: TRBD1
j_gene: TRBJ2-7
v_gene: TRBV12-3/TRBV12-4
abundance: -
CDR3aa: CASSTDRAHEQYF
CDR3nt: TGTGCCAGCAGTACGGACAGGGCCCACGAGCAGTACTTC

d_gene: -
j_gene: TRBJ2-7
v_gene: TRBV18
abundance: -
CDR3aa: CASSPPSRVSYEQYF
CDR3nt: TGTGCCAGCTCACCCCCCTCGAGGGTTTCCTACGAGCAGTACTTC

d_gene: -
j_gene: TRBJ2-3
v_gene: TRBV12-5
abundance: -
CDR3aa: CASGFSELDTQYF
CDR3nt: TGTGCTAGTGGTTTCTCAGAGTTGGATACGCAGTATTTT

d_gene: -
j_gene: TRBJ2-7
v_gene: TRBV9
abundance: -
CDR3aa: CASSEQGATSYEQYF
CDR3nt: TGTGCCAGCAGTGAACAGGGAGCTACATCCTACGAGCAGTACTTC

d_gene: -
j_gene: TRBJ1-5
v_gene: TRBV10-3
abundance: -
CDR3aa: CAIKPGANQPQHF
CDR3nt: TGTGCCATCAAACCGGGAGCGAATCAGCCCCAGCATTTT

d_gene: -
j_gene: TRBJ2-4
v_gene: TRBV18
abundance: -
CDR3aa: CASSPPGFSKNIQYF
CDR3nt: TGTGCCAGCTCACCACCAGGGTTTTCCAAAAACATTCAGTACTTC

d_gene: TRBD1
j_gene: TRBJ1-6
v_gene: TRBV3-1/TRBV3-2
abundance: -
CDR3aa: CASSLTDRDNSPLHF
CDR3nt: TGTGCCAGCAGCCTCACGGACAGGGACAATTCACCCCTCCACTTT

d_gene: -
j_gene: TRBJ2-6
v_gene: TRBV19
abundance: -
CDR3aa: CASRVGSSGANVLTF
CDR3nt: TGTGCCAGTAGAGTCGGAAGCTCTGGGGCCAACGTCCTGACTTTC

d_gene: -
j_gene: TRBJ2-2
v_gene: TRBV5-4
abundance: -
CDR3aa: CASSFDGSPGELFF
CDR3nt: TGTGCCAGCAGCTTTGACGGGTCACCCGGGGAGCTGTTTTTT

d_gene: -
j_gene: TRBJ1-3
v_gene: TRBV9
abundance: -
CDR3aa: CASSVDSNTIYF
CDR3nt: TGTGCCAGCAGCGTAGACAGTAACACCATATATTTT

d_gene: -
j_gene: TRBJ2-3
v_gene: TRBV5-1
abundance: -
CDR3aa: CASSLDSFTDTQYF
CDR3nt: TGCGCCAGCAGCTTGGACAGCTTCACAGATACGCAGTATTTT

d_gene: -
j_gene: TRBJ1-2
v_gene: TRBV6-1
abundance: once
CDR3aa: CASSHTGGGSYTF
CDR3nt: TGTGCCAGCAGTCATACGGGGGGAGGTTCATACACCTTC

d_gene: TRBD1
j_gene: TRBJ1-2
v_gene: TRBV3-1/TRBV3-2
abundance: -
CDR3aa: CASSQAGQRAPGYTF
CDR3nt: TGTGCCAGCAGCCAGGCGGGACAGCGTGCCCCGGGCTACACCTTC

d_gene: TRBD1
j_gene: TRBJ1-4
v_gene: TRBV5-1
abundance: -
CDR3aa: CASSSNDRGQANEKLFF
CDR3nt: TGCGCCAGCAGCTCTAATGACAGGGGGCAGGCTAATGAAAAACTGTTTTTT